This is a list of T cell receptor beta chains from one sample in a study of PD-1 blockade in classical Hodgkin lymphoma. Libraries were prepared by immunoSEQ multiplex PCR; TCRdb keeps only in-frame clonotypes and omits some of them. The data contain 46,000 or so clones, 88% of them singletons. Sequences were derived from peripheral blood mononuclear cells (PBMCs), sampled at baseline. The receptors originated from a human donor with classical Hodgkin lymphoma. The CDR3 runs from the conserved cysteine through the conserved F or W. The order of the fields is D gene, CDR3 length, J gene, V gene, clone size, CDR3 protein, CDR3 DNA. D genes are given only for firm matches. Size is stated for part of the rows, as once, few or many counts, or as a class when the clone is expanded.

NA 12 TRBJ1-1 TRBV5-4 once CASSVGSNEAFF TGTGCCAGCAGCGTAGGGTCAAATGAAGCTTTCTTT
TRBD1 14 TRBJ2-5 TRBV29-1 NA CSVGGTAGGETQYF TGCAGCGTTGGTGGGACAGCTGGCGGGGAGACCCAGTACTTC
TRBD2 17 TRBJ2-5 TRBV9 NA CASSVEGSGGASETQYF TGTGCCAGCAGCGTAGAAGGTAGCGGGGGGGCCAGTGAGACCCAGTACTTC
TRBD1 16 TRBJ2-1 TRBV27 NA CASSLFGQGVGNEQFF TGTGCCAGCAGTTTATTCGGGCAGGGGGTAGGCAATGAGCAGTTCTTC
NA 17 TRBJ1-6 TRBV28 NA CASSPRAAKSYNSPLHF TGTGCCAGCAGTCCCCGAGCGGCAAAGTCCTATAATTCACCCCTCCACTTT
TRBD2 14 TRBJ2-1 TRBV29-1 NA CSVVAGGLNNEQFF TGCAGCGTTGTAGCGGGAGGCCTAAACAATGAGCAGTTCTTC
NA 14 TRBJ2-1 TRBV19 NA CASSIWDNYNEQFF TGTGCCAGTAGTATCTGGGACAACTACAATGAGCAGTTCTTC
NA 15 TRBJ1-4 TRBV9 NA CASSVGGSTNEKLFF TGTGCCAGCAGCGTCGGGGGATCAACTAATGAAAAACTGTTTTTT
NA 16 TRBJ2-5 TRBV5-1 NA CASSLERANIGETQYF TGCGCCAGCAGCTTGGAGAGGGCAAATATAGGGGAGACCCAGTACTTC
TRBD2 15 TRBJ2-1 TRBV5-1 few CASSLRTSGVDEQFF TGCGCCAGCAGCTTGCGGACTAGCGGGGTAGATGAGCAGTTCTTC
NA 16 TRBJ1-1 TRBV9 NA CASSATHVGMNTEAFF TGTGCCAGCAGCGCCACTCATGTGGGCATGAACACTGAAGCTTTCTTT
NA 15 TRBJ2-7 TRBV9 NA CASSVGGEPDYEQYF TGTGCCAGCAGCGTAGGGGGGGAGCCTGACTACGAGCAGTACTTC
NA 15 TRBJ2-2 TRBV19 few CASSVLGRGPGELFF TGTGCCAGTAGTGTACTAGGCAGAGGCCCCGGGGAGCTGTTTTTT
NA 13 TRBJ2-5 TRBV21-1 NA CASSHSGQETQYF TGTGCCAGCAGTCACTCCGGGCAAGAGACCCAGTACTTC
NA 16 TRBJ2-3 TRBV7-2 few CASRRGTTKGSDTQYF TGTGCCAGCAGACGAGGGACAACTAAGGGCTCAGATACGCAGTATTTT
NA 15 TRBJ1-4 TRBV27 NA CASSFRKQFNEKLFF TGTGCCAGCAGTTTCCGGAAGCAGTTTAATGAAAAACTGTTTTTT
TRBD1 13 TRBJ2-7 TRBV11-3 NA CASSIGQGYEQYF TGTGCCAGCAGCATCGGACAGGGCTACGAGCAGTACTTC
NA 14 TRBJ2-2 TRBV5-1 NA CASSLQEGSGELFF TGCGCCAGCAGCTTGCAGGAGGGCTCCGGGGAGCTGTTTTTT
NA 13 TRBJ2-5 TRBV29-1 NA CSVEPPGQETQYF TGCAGCGTTGAACCACCGGGGCAAGAGACCCAGTACTTC
NA 15 TRBJ1-1 TRBV7-9 NA CASSSWTRWGTEAFF TGTGCCAGCAGCTCATGGACCCGCTGGGGCACTGAAGCTTTCTTT
NA 14 TRBJ2-7 TRBV5-4 NA CASSLKGRALEQYF TGTGCCAGCAGCTTGAAGGGTCGGGCGCTCGAGCAGTACTTC
TRBD2 15 TRBJ2-2 TRBV4-3 NA CASSPGTSGAGELFF TGCGCCAGCAGCCCCGGGACTAGCGGGGCCGGGGAGCTGTTTTTT
NA 13 TRBJ1-1 TRBV19 NA CASSTSTETEAFF TGTGCCAGTAGTACCTCGACAGAGACTGAAGCTTTCTTT
TRBD2 15 TRBJ2-5 TRBV27 few CASSQLAGEQETQYF TGTGCCAGCAGCCAACTAGCGGGGGAGCAAGAGACCCAGTACTTC
NA 14 TRBJ2-7 TRBV2 NA CASTGQMATYEQYF TGTGCCAGCACCGGACAGATGGCCACCTACGAGCAGTACTTC
TRBD1 14 TRBJ2-7 TRBV27 NA CASTGTGNVHEQYF TGTGCCAGCACCGGGACAGGGAACGTCCACGAGCAGTACTTC
NA 17 TRBJ2-7 TRBV5-1 NA CASSVQGLTDYSYEQYF TGCGCCAGCAGCGTACAGGGACTGACGGATTACTCCTACGAGCAGTACTTC
NA 15 TRBJ2-2 TRBV7-2 NA CASSFLLRDTGELFF TGTGCCAGCAGCTTTCTACTCAGAGACACCGGGGAGCTGTTTTTT
NA 17 TRBJ1-5 TRBV28 NA CASSLLAAGDGNQPQHF TGTGCCAGCAGTTTACTGGCAGCCGGCGATGGCAATCAGCCCCAGCATTTT
NA 13 TRBJ2-1 TRBV12-5 NA CAKTNRVVNEQFF TGTGCTAAAACTAACAGGGTGGTGAATGAGCAGTTCTTC
TRBD1 19 TRBJ1-1 TRBV9 NA CASSVDALGGQGANTEAFF TGTGCCAGCAGCGTAGATGCGCTAGGGGGACAGGGGGCAAACACTGAAGCTTTCTTT
NA 12 TRBJ2-3 TRBV6-1 NA CASTLGADTQYF TGTGCCAGCACCCTCGGGGCAGATACGCAGTATTTT
TRBD2 15 TRBJ2-3 TRBV11-2 NA CASSLVRLAGDTQYF TGTGCCAGCAGCTTAGTTAGACTAGCGGGGGATACGCAGTATTTT
TRBD1 14 TRBJ1-5 TRBV28 NA CASGSTGVRQPQHF TGTGCCAGCGGATCAACAGGGGTACGGCAGCCCCAGCATTTT
NA 14 TRBJ1-5 TRBV19 few CASSIDGYQLTQHF TGTGCCAGTAGTATAGACGGCTATCAGCTTACCCAGCATTTT
TRBD2 18 TRBJ2-3 TRBV5-1 NA CASSPTTSGRASADTQYF TGCGCCAGCAGCCCGACTACTAGCGGGAGGGCCAGTGCAGATACGCAGTATTTT
TRBD1 18 TRBJ2-2 TRBV25-1 NA CASSLPYSDRANTGELFF TGTGCCAGCAGTCTACCCTACAGTGACAGGGCTAACACCGGGGAGCTGTTTTTT
NA 15 TRBJ1-1 TRBV10-3 NA CAISEGGRLNTEAFF TGTGCCATCAGTGAGGGGGGACGTCTGAACACTGAAGCTTTCTTT
NA 16 TRBJ2-3 TRBV18 NA CASSPPGRRSTDTQYF TGTGCCAGCTCACCACCGGGGAGGCGGAGCACAGATACGCAGTATTTT
NA 14 TRBJ2-1 TRBV28 NA CASTLWGLQNEQFF TGTGCCAGCACCCTATGGGGGCTACAGAATGAGCAGTTCTTC
NA 15 TRBJ2-1 TRBV6-1 NA CASSEFFVRNNEQFF TGTGCCAGCAGTGAGTTCTTTGTCCGTAACAATGAGCAGTTCTTC
NA 14 TRBJ2-1 TRBV6-1 NA CASRRTRPYNEQFF TGTGCCAGCAGACGAACTAGACCCTACAATGAGCAGTTCTTC
TRBD1 14 TRBJ1-4 TRBV6-5 NA CASRETGGNEKLFF TGTGCCAGCAGGGAGACAGGGGGTAATGAAAAACTGTTTTTT
TRBD2 15 TRBJ2-7 TRBV6-5 NA CASRITSGSSYEQYF TGTGCCAGCAGAATCACTAGCGGGAGCTCCTACGAGCAGTACTTC
NA 15 TRBJ1-2 TRBV5-8 NA CASSLRATFNYGYTF TGTGCCAGCAGCTTGCGAGCCACCTTTAACTATGGCTACACCTTC
NA 16 TRBJ2-6 TRBV29-1 NA CSVEDPWGAGANVLTF TGCAGCGTTGAAGATCCGTGGGGTGCTGGGGCCAACGTCCTGACTTTC
TRBD1 15 TRBJ1-4 TRBV7-9 NA CASSLADRGDEKLFF TGTGCCAGCAGCTTAGCAGACAGGGGGGATGAAAAACTGTTTTTT
TRBD1 14 TRBJ1-6 TRBV6-6 NA CASRATGGHSPLHF TGTGCCAGCAGGGCGACAGGGGGACATTCACCCCTCCACTTT
NA 16 TRBJ1-1 TRBV5-1 NA CASSLDQGTGLTEAFF TGCGCCAGCAGCTTGGATCAGGGTACAGGGCTCACTGAAGCTTTCTTT
NA 15 TRBJ2-1 TRBV7-9 NA CASSPPGASSYEQFF TGTGCCAGCAGCCCCCCCGGGGCTAGTAGCTATGAGCAGTTCTTC
NA 13 TRBJ2-7 TRBV28 NA CASSVGWEREQYF TGTGCCAGCAGTGTAGGATGGGAGCGCGAGCAGTACTTC
TRBD2 18 TRBJ2-1 TRBV4-1 NA CASSLRLAGGTNNNEQFF TGCGCCAGCAGCTTAAGACTAGCGGGGGGCACAAACAACAATGAGCAGTTCTTC
NA 12 TRBJ2-3 TRBV5-1 NA CASSLNTDTQYF TGCGCCAGCAGTTTAAACACAGATACGCAGTATTTT
TRBD1 16 TRBJ2-3 TRBV5-1 NA CASSLAGQGWKDTQYF TGCGCCAGCAGCTTGGCGGGACAGGGTTGGAAAGATACGCAGTATTTT
NA 11 TRBJ1-3 TRBV19 NA CASMFGNTIYF TGTGCCAGTATGTTTGGAAACACCATATATTTT
TRBD1 17 TRBJ1-6 TRBV28 NA CASSSSFWGTENSPLHF TGTGCCAGCAGTTCGAGTTTTTGGGGGACAGAGAATTCACCCCTCCACTTT
NA 15 TRBJ2-1 TRBV9 few CASSTTGGSYNEQFF TGTGCCAGCAGCACTACAGGAGGATCCTACAATGAGCAGTTCTTC